Listed below are T cell receptor beta chains from one sample, sequenced in a study of blood T cell repertoires in COVID-19. Clones were sequenced by immunoSEQ multiplex PCR, and TCRdb holds only the in-frame ones, with some missing. The sample holds 200,000 to 250,000 clones, around three quarters seen once. The specimen was peripheral blood. These receptors all come from a woman in her 70s with acute or convalescent COVID-19. CDR3s include the opening cysteine and the closing phenylalanine or tryptophan. Fields, in order: J gene, D gene, clone size, V gene, CDR3 protein, CDR3 DNA. A D gene is named only where the DNA matches it firmly. A clone size is listed for some rows: how often the clone was seen (once, few, many), or a class if it is expanded.

J gene: TRBJ1-2
D gene: TRBD1
clone size: .
V gene: TRBV30
CDR3 protein: CAWSASTGVGFGYTF
CDR3 DNA: TGTGCCTGGAGTGCTTCGACAGGGGTAGGGTTTGGCTACACCTTC

J gene: TRBJ2-3
D gene: TRBD2
clone size: .
V gene: TRBV19
CDR3 protein: CASSTSAGNTDTQYF
CDR3 DNA: TGTGCCAGTAGTACCTCAGCGGGAAACACAGATACGCAGTATTTT

J gene: TRBJ2-1
D gene: TRBD2
clone size: .
V gene: TRBV12-5
CDR3 protein: CASGLGLATNEQFF
CDR3 DNA: TGTGCTAGTGGTTTGGGACTAGCGACTAATGAGCAGTTCTTC

J gene: TRBJ2-7
D gene: TRBD2
clone size: .
V gene: TRBV5-1
CDR3 protein: CASSPTSVNYEQYF
CDR3 DNA: TGCGCCAGCAGCCCGACTAGCGTGAACTACGAGCAGTACTTC

J gene: TRBJ1-2
D gene: .
clone size: .
V gene: TRBV11-2
CDR3 protein: CASSLDYRARFDGYTF
CDR3 DNA: TGTGCCAGCAGCTTAGACTACAGGGCAAGATTTGATGGCTACACCTTC

J gene: TRBJ2-5
D gene: TRBD2
clone size: .
V gene: TRBV7-2
CDR3 protein: CASTSGRAVETQYF
CDR3 DNA: TGTGCCAGCACTAGCGGGAGGGCCGTGGAGACCCAGTACTTC

J gene: TRBJ1-1
D gene: .
clone size: .
V gene: TRBV24-1
CDR3 protein: CATSDSRKLNTEAFF
CDR3 DNA: TGTGCCACCAGTGATTCCAGGAAACTGAACACTGAAGCTTTCTTT

J gene: TRBJ1-1
D gene: TRBD1
clone size: .
V gene: TRBV6-5
CDR3 protein: CASSGGPGEAFF
CDR3 DNA: TGTGCCAGTTCAGGGGGCCCCGGTGAAGCTTTCTTT

J gene: TRBJ2-2
D gene: .
clone size: .
V gene: TRBV4-1
CDR3 protein: CASSQVPGVVGTGELFF
CDR3 DNA: TGCGCCAGCAGCCAAGTTCCGGGGGTTGTCGGGACCGGGGAGCTGTTTTTT

J gene: TRBJ1-1
D gene: .
clone size: .
V gene: TRBV7-3
CDR3 protein: CASSLTGRNTEAFF
CDR3 DNA: TGTGCCAGCAGCTTAACGGGCAGAAACACTGAAGCTTTCTTT

J gene: TRBJ1-2
D gene: .
clone size: .
V gene: TRBV28
CDR3 protein: CASGGGNYGYTF
CDR3 DNA: TGTGCCAGCGGGGGGGGCAACTATGGCTACACCTTC

J gene: TRBJ2-3
D gene: TRBD1
clone size: once
V gene: TRBV24-1
CDR3 protein: CATSDFGTELSTDTQYF
CDR3 DNA: TGTGCCACCAGTGATTTCGGGACAGAGCTTAGCACAGATACGCAGTATTTT

J gene: TRBJ1-6
D gene: .
clone size: .
V gene: TRBV28
CDR3 protein: CASSGNSPLHF
CDR3 DNA: TGTGCCAGCAGCGGTAATTCACCCCTCCACTTT

J gene: TRBJ2-5
D gene: .
clone size: .
V gene: TRBV5-1
CDR3 protein: CASSLAGETQYF
CDR3 DNA: TGCGCCAGCAGCTTGGCGGGAGAGACCCAGTACTTC

J gene: TRBJ2-1
D gene: .
clone size: .
V gene: TRBV15
CDR3 protein: CATSRIGEQFF
CDR3 DNA: TGTGCCACCAGCAGAATCGGTGAGCAGTTCTTC

J gene: TRBJ2-2
D gene: TRBD1
clone size: .
V gene: TRBV14
CDR3 protein: CASSRRTGGGTGELFF
CDR3 DNA: TGTGCCAGCAGCCGCAGAACAGGGGGCGGCACCGGGGAGCTGTTTTTT

J gene: TRBJ2-2
D gene: .
clone size: .
V gene: TRBV19
CDR3 protein: CASSITDYTGELFF
CDR3 DNA: TGTGCCAGTAGTATAACGGACTACACCGGGGAGCTGTTTTTT

J gene: TRBJ1-2
D gene: .
clone size: .
V gene: TRBV10-3
CDR3 protein: CAIKEAASVFGGYTF
CDR3 DNA: TGTGCCATCAAGGAGGCAGCCTCGGTATTTGGTGGCTACACCTTC

J gene: TRBJ2-1
D gene: TRBD2
clone size: .
V gene: TRBV5-4
CDR3 protein: CASRNGGSSYNEQFF
CDR3 DNA: TGTGCCAGCAGAAACGGCGGGAGCTCCTACAATGAGCAGTTCTTC

J gene: TRBJ1-1
D gene: .
clone size: .
V gene: TRBV27
CDR3 protein: CASSRPGTEAFF
CDR3 DNA: TGTGCCAGCAGTCGTCCAGGCACTGAAGCTTTCTTT

J gene: TRBJ1-4
D gene: TRBD1
clone size: .
V gene: TRBV2
CDR3 protein: CASRYEGAEKLFF
CDR3 DNA: TGTGCCAGCAGATACGAGGGGGCCGAAAAACTGTTTTTT

J gene: TRBJ2-7
D gene: TRBD2
clone size: .
V gene: TRBV4-1
CDR3 protein: CASSQGLAEDYYEQYF
CDR3 DNA: TGCGCCAGCAGCCAAGGACTAGCGGAAGATTACTACGAGCAGTACTTC

J gene: TRBJ1-1
D gene: .
clone size: .
V gene: TRBV5-6
CDR3 protein: CASSREGEAFF
CDR3 DNA: TGTGCCAGCAGCCGGGAAGGTGAAGCTTTCTTT

J gene: TRBJ2-1
D gene: TRBD1
clone size: .
V gene: TRBV5-1
CDR3 protein: CASSPGQVYNEQFF
CDR3 DNA: TGCGCCAGCAGCCCGGGACAGGTTTACAATGAGCAGTTCTTC

J gene: TRBJ1-2
D gene: .
clone size: .
V gene: TRBV28
CDR3 protein: CASSPAGGAGYGYTF
CDR3 DNA: TGTGCCAGCAGCCCCGCGGGGGGGGCCGGCTATGGCTACACCTTC